This T cell receptor (beta chain) originates from a study of T cells in localized non-small cell lung cancer. Study-level points and caveats: Heterogeneity remains possible, as sequencing covered one tumor region only. Of the tissues analyzed, uninvolved adjacent lung showed maximal T cell clonality, greater than tumor. A median of roughly 55 of the top 100 tumor clones appeared in adjacent lung, which was paired and uninvolved. The study linked higher blood T cell density to longer overall survival.

TCRdb keeps only in-frame clones here, not all; method: immunoSEQ multiplex PCR. In the table there are about 26,000 clones, 91% of which are singletons. Notes on this clone: Its specificity is not known.

CDR3 size: 10 residues. Deletions cut 3 bases from V and 5 bases from J, with 5 bases between. CDR1 and CDR2 from the germline V gene are DFQATT and SNEGSKA (reference sequence). This sequence joins TRBV20-1 and TRBJ2-7; D remains ambiguous. The TCR comes from a female donor over 55 with stage II squamous cell lung carcinoma. Sample: peripheral blood, taken before any cancer treatment. CDR3 DNA sequence: TGCAGTGCTAGGTTAAACGAGCAGTACTTC. The encoded protein is CSARLNEQYF.